Shown below are 32 T cell receptor beta chains from a single sample sequenced in a study of cytomegalovirus exposure and HLA in healthy donors. Both 60 Vbeta primers and 13 Jbeta primers went into the PCR. Profiled with immunoSEQ multiplex PCR; TCRdb holds only in-frame clones, not every one. Here the sample spans 55,000 to 85,000 clones, approximately 90% being singletons. The specimen was PBMCs. These receptors originate from a woman in her 30s in good health and CMV-seronegative.

The chain couples TRBV19 to TRBJ1-1, with D possibly matching TRBD1 (5 bases). The V gene's germline CDR1 is LNHDA and CDR2 SQIVND (reference sequence). V was pared by 7 bases and J by 2 bases, with 20 bases between. This CDR3 region has 16 residues. The CDR3 region is CASMGRHVGVNTEAFF. In DNA, the CDR3 is TGTGCCAGTATGGGGAGGCATGTGGGGGTTAACACTGAAGCTTTCTTT.

This clone was observed a single time. The rearrangement uses TRBV6-5 and TRBJ1-4, with no clear D. Germline V lookup: CDR1 MNHEY, CDR2 SVGAGI. V lost 8 bases, J lost 0 bases, and 13 bases lay in between. CDR3 length: 15 amino acids. The CDR3 here is CASGFSGSTNEKLFF. For the CDR3, the DNA is TGTGCCAGCGGTTTTTCAGGATCAACTAATGAAAAACTGTTTTTT.

V usage is TRBV7-9 and J usage is TRBJ1-1; 7 bases match TRBD1. Germline lookup yields CDR1 SEHNR and CDR2 FQNEAQ (reference sequence). The CDR3 loop spans 15 amino acids. V was pared by 4 bases and J by 1 base, with 6 bases of the junction left unmatched. CDR3 region: CASSWSDRANTEAFF. Written as DNA, the CDR3 is TGTGCCAGCAGCTGGTCCGACAGGGCGAACACTGAAGCTTTCTTT.

The gene calls are TRBV7-8 and TRBJ2-5, with 7 bases fitting TRBD2. The CDR3 loop spans 16 amino acids. The V and J ends lost 3 bases and 1 base, in that order; junction bases with no gene match: 8. CDR1 is SGHVS and CDR2 is FQNEAQ in the germline V gene. CDR3 protein: CASSFPAGEGQETQYF. CDR3 nucleotide sequence: TGTGCCAGCAGCTTTCCGGCGGGAGAAGGCCAAGAGACCCAGTACTTC.

V is TRBV2 and J is TRBJ1-1, with D perhaps TRBD1 (6 bases). Germline loops: CDR1 SNHLY, CDR2 FYNNEI. This CDR3 contains 14 residues. The V end lost 5 bases, the J end lost 5 bases, and 15 bases lay between the germline ends. Here the CDR3 reads CASSTQGSGTEAFF. The DNA for the CDR3 is TGTGCCAGCAGTACCCAGGGGTCTGGGACTGAAGCTTTCTTT.

The genes are TRBV7-2 and TRBJ1-2; D is uncertain. This CDR3 is 15 amino acids long. Germline CDR1 and CDR2: SGHTA and FQGNSA. The V end was cut by 6 bases, the J end by 3 bases, with 17 bases between. The CDR3 is CASRPTTSGYYGYTF. Here the CDR3 DNA reads TGTGCCAGCAGGCCGACAACATCCGGATACTATGGCTACACCTTC.

J is TRBJ2-7 and V is TRBV4-1; 7 positions agree with TRBD2. Germline V CDR1 and CDR2: MGHRA, YSYEKL. Trimming at V came to 0 bases and at J to 2 bases, leaving 7 bases not matched to a gene. There are 16 residues in the CDR3. The CDR3 loop reads CASSQDLLATTYEQYF. In DNA form, the CDR3 reads TGCGCCAGCAGCCAAGACCTACTAGCGACGACCTACGAGCAGTACTTC.

This clone has more than one count but fewer than ten. V usage is TRBV6-5 and J usage is TRBJ2-7; the D gene is possibly TRBD2 (6 bases). Per germline, CDR1 MNHEY and CDR2 SVGAGI. The ends were cut back, 2 bases at V and 7 bases at J, with 12 bases in the middle. This CDR3 is 13 amino acids long. In DNA, the CDR3 is TGTGCCAGCAGTTACGCGGGACGTGGTGAGCAGTACTTC. Its protein product is CASSYAGRGEQYF.

This clone was detected only a few times. CDR3 protein: CASSLGQGYSNTEAFF. The CDR3 nucleotides are TGCGCCAGCAGCTTGGGACAGGGCTACTCGAACACTGAAGCTTTCTTT. The chain has TRBV5-1 and TRBJ1-1; 7 bases align to TRBD1. With V trimmed by 0 bases and J by 1 base, 6 bases remained unmatched. The germline V gene encodes CDR1 SGHRS and CDR2 YFSETQ. The CDR3 consists of 16 residues.

The chain links TRBV28 to TRBJ2-7; 8 nucleotides match TRBD1. V was clipped by 6 bases and J by 4 bases; unmatched bases: 5. The V gene's germline CDR1 is MDHEN and CDR2 SYDVKM. The CDR3 loop spans 13 amino acids. CDR3 nucleotides: TGTGCCAGCAGACCGGGACAGGAGTACGAGCAGTACTTC. Encoded protein: CASRPGQEYEQYF.

The chain links TRBV30 to TRBJ2-7, with D tentatively TRBD1 (6 bases). V was shortened by 3 bases and J by 0 bases, with 18 bases between the two germline ends. Per germline, CDR1 GTSNPN and CDR2 SVGIG (reference sequence). The CDR3 sequence is 16 residues long. The CDR3 reads CAWRPPGELSSYEQYF. CDR3 nucleotide sequence: TGTGCCTGGAGGCCCCCAGGGGAGCTCAGCTCCTACGAGCAGTACTTC.

In its sample, this clone was seen once. The chain joins TRBV7-2 to TRBJ2-3; TRBD2 matches at 11 bases. This CDR3 has 15 amino acids. The V segment lost 3 bases and the J segment 4 bases; nucleotides outside the gene matches: 3. Germline assignment: CDR1 SGHTA and CDR2 FQGNSA. The CDR3 DNA sequence: TGTGCCAGCAGCTTTTTACTAGCGGGAGCAGATACGCAGTATTTT. Translated, it gives CASSFLLAGADTQYF. Full variable domain (outside the CDR3, taken from reference TRBV7-2 and TRBJ2-3): GAGVSQSPSNKVTEKGKDVELRCDPISGHTALYWYRQSLGQGLEFLIYFQGNSAPDKSGLPSDRFSAERTGGSVSTLTIQRTQQEDSAVYLCASSFLLAGADTQYFGPGTRLTVL.

This rearrangement joins TRBV28 to TRBJ2-3, with 11 positions matching TRBD2. CDR1 MDHEN and CDR2 SYDVKM come from the germline V gene. The CDR3 contains 15 residues. The V gene end was trimmed by 8 bases and the J gene end by 4 bases; junction bases not matched to a gene: 8. The DNA for the CDR3 is TGTGCCAGCCCAGCTAGCGGGAGGCTGGCAGATACGCAGTATTTT. It translates to CASPASGRLADTQYF.

The rearrangement joins TRBV2 to TRBJ2-2; perhaps TRBD2 as D (6 bases). V lost 6 bases, J lost 7 bases, and 12 bases lay in between. CDR3 length: 13 amino acids. Germline CDR1 is SNHLY and CDR2 is FYNNEI. CDR3 nucleotide sequence: TGTGCCAGCAGAGCCACGGGGGTCGGGGAGCTGTTTTTT. It encodes CASRATGVGELFF. The variable domain in full, completed from reference TRBV2 and TRBJ2-2, reads EPEVTQTPSHQVTQMGQEVILRCVPISNHLYFYWYRQILGQKVEFLVSFYNNEISEKSEIFDDQFSVERPDGSNFTLKIRSTKLEDSAMYFCASRATGVGELFFGEGSRLTVL.

The chain combines TRBV19 with TRBJ2-3, with a possible D match to TRBD2 (5 bases). Trimming left V 6 bases short and J 2 bases short, with 12 bases between. This CDR3 region has 14 residues. CDR1 and CDR2 (germline): LNHDA, SQIVND (reference sequence). CDR3 in amino acids: CASSPSLLTDTQYF. The CDR3 region has the DNA TGTGCCAGTAGCCCTAGCCTCCTCACAGATACGCAGTATTTT.

As concerns this clone: At one end the junction does not follow the germline gene, possibly because of a read error. This rearrangement joins TRBV7-9 to TRBJ2-3, with 12 bases matching TRBD2. This CDR3 is 14 amino acids long. Germline lookup yields CDR1 SEHNR and CDR2 FQNEAQ (reference sequence). CDR3 sequence: CSSSPGLAGDTQYF. For the CDR3, the DNA is TGTTCCAGCAGCCCCGGACTAGCGGGGGATACGCAGTATTTT.

V is TRBV5-6 and J is TRBJ2-7; D not resolved. The V gene lost 8 bases and the J gene lost 1 base, with 16 bases spanning the gap. There are 14 residues in the CDR3. The germline CDR1 and CDR2 sequences are SGHDT and YYEEEE. The CDR3 region is CASSRIEFSYEQYF. The CDR3 DNA is TGTGCCAGTTCCAGGATCGAGTTTTCCTACGAGCAGTACTTC.

The chain recombines TRBV25-1 with TRBJ2-1; a possible D gene is TRBD1 (5 bases). Germline V gene data show CDR1 as MGHDK and CDR2 as SYGVNS. The length of the CDR3 is 15 residues. V was pared by 2 bases and J by 8 bases, with 16 bases between. CDR3 nucleotides: TGTGCCAGCAGTGAAGTAAGGATTCAAGGGGATGAGCAGTTCTTC. Translation: CASSEVRIQGDEQFF.

The chain recombines TRBV4-1 with TRBJ2-1, with a weak D call TRBD1 (6 bases). Trimming removed 0 bases from V and 10 bases from J, with 19 bases in between. CDR3 length equals 16 residues. Germline V gene lookup returns CDR1 MGHRA and CDR2 YSYEKL. CDR3 loop: CASSQEGASRKREQFF. CDR3 in DNA: TGCGCCAGCAGCCAAGAGGGGGCTAGCCGAAAAAGGGAGCAGTTCTTC.

The chain joins TRBV7-6 to TRBJ2-5, with D maybe TRBD2 (6 bases). With the DNA end fitting TRBJ2-7 better, the J assignment may be wrong. Germline loops: CDR1 SGHVS, CDR2 FNYEAQ. The length of the CDR3 is 14 residues. In DNA, the CDR3 is TGTGCCAGCAGCCACTTAGTGACTAGCTACGAGCAGTACTTC. It encodes CASSHLVTSYEQYF.

The genes are TRBV4-3 and TRBJ2-3; weak D call: TRBD2 (5 bases). Trimming removed 0 bases from V and 14 bases from J, with 21 bases in between. Germline lookup yields CDR1 LGHNA and CDR2 YSLEER. This CDR3 is 15 amino acids long. CDR3 in amino acids: CASSQEAPGTSIRYF. The CDR3 DNA sequence: TGCGCCAGCAGCCAAGAAGCGCCCGGAACTAGTATAAGGTATTTT.

V usage is TRBV9 and J usage is TRBJ2-5; 14 bases map to TRBD2. In germline, CDR1 is SGDLS, CDR2 YYNGEE. V gave up 3 bases and J gave up 4 bases; unmatched junction bases: 5. The length of the CDR3 is 16 residues. CDR3: CASSAGTSGGGETQYF. For the CDR3, the DNA is TGTGCCAGCAGCGCCGGGACTAGCGGGGGTGGAGAGACCCAGTACTTC.

The V call is TRBV28, the J call TRBJ1-2, with D possibly being TRBD1 (5 bases). Germline assignment: CDR1 MDHEN and CDR2 SYDVKM. Trimming removed 2 bases at V and 1 base at J, with 14 bases between. The CDR3 is 16 residues long. The CDR3, as DNA: TGTGCCAGCAGTTTACGCGGGACGGGAAATAACTATGGCTACACCTTC. This codes for CASSLRGTGNNYGYTF.

The chain links TRBV30 to TRBJ2-5, with 11 bases lining up with TRBD2. The length of the CDR3 is 15 residues. Germline loops: CDR1 GTSNPN, CDR2 SVGIG (reference sequence). J gave up 1 base and V 3 bases, and 4 bases lay outside the gene matches. The CDR3 DNA reads as TGTGCCTGGAGGGAGACTAGCGGGACCCAAGAGACCCAGTACTTC. Translation: CAWRETSGTQETQYF.

This clone is a singleton in its sample. J is TRBJ2-5 and V is TRBV2; 8 bases are shared with TRBD2. V shed 4 bases, J shed 3 bases, and the junction held 1 base outside the gene matches. In germline, CDR1 is SNHLY, CDR2 FYNNEI. The CDR3 runs to 13 residues. The chain's CDR3 is CASSVLAEETQYF. CDR3 coding DNA: TGTGCCAGCAGTGTACTAGCGGAAGAGACCCAGTACTTC.

The chain employs TRBV9 and TRBJ1-2; D is undetermined. Between the trimmed V and J ends, which lost 1 base and 6 bases, there was a span of 19 bases. The V gene's germline CDR1 is SGDLS and CDR2 YYNGEE. The CDR3 extends over 16 amino acids. CDR3 bases: TGTGCCAGCAGCGTACTATCTCTGGCGGGGAGGGATGGCTACACCTTC. It translates to CASSVLSLAGRDGYTF.

The J gene is TRBJ1-5, the V gene TRBV7-9; 10 nucleotides align to TRBD1. V trimming: 5 bases; J trimming: 7 bases; junction bases outside the gene matches: 5. CDR3 length equals 14 residues. Germline V gene sequence: CDR1 SEHNR, CDR2 FQNEAQ (reference sequence). The CDR3 region has the DNA TGTGCCAGCAGCCACGGACAGGGGGAACAGCCCCAGCATTTT. This gives the protein CASSHGQGEQPQHF.

The chain has TRBV13 and TRBJ2-1, with D tentatively TRBD1 (6 bases). With 5 bases removed from V and 7 bases from J, the gap between germline ends came to 12 bases. Germline V CDR1 and CDR2: PRHDT, FYEKMQ (reference sequence). CDR3 size: 13 residues. In DNA form, the CDR3 reads TGTGCCAGCAGCCCTCGGACAGCTAATGAGCAGTTCTTC. Its protein is CASSPRTANEQFF.

V gene TRBV6-1 combines with J gene TRBJ1-6; D remains unclear. CDR1 is MNHNS, CDR2 SASEGT, per germline. The CDR3 spans 16 residues. V lost 0 bases to trimming and J lost 3 bases, with 9 bases between them. The DNA of the CDR3 is TGTGCCAGCAGTGAAGCGGTAGCAGTCTATAATTCACCCCTCCACTTT. This sequence encodes CASSEAVAVYNSPLHF.

The chain recombines TRBV4-1 with TRBJ2-3, with 9 bases identical to TRBD2. Germline CDR1 and CDR2: MGHRA and YSYEKL. The CDR3 spans 16 residues. The V gene end was trimmed by 2 bases and the J gene end by 5 bases; junction bases not matched to a gene: 8. CDR3 loop: CASSQIAGAIGDTQYF. CDR3 nucleotides: TGCGCCAGCAGCCAAATAGCGGGAGCGATTGGAGATACGCAGTATTTT.

CDR3 loop: CASTNLAGKVTNTQYF. CDR3 bases: TGTGCCAGCACCAACCTAGCGGGAAAGGTGACAAATACGCAGTATTTT. The gene calls are TRBV6-6 and TRBJ2-3; TRBD2 matches at 9 bases. The J segment lost 7 bases and the V segment lost 7 bases, leaving 15 bases of the junction unmatched. Per the germline V gene, CDR1 is MNHNY and CDR2 is SVGAGI (reference sequence). The CDR3 extends over 16 amino acids.

This clone was recorded a few times. The V gene is TRBV11-3, the J gene TRBJ2-2; 7 bases fit TRBD1. This CDR3 has 16 amino acids. CDR1 SGHNT and CDR2 YENEEA come from the germline V gene. The ends lost 1 base at V and 3 bases at J; junction bases unmatched: 5. The CDR3 protein is CASSLAQGGHTGELFF. The CDR3 bases are TGTGCCAGCAGCTTAGCTCAAGGGGGCCACACCGGGGAGCTGTTTTTT.